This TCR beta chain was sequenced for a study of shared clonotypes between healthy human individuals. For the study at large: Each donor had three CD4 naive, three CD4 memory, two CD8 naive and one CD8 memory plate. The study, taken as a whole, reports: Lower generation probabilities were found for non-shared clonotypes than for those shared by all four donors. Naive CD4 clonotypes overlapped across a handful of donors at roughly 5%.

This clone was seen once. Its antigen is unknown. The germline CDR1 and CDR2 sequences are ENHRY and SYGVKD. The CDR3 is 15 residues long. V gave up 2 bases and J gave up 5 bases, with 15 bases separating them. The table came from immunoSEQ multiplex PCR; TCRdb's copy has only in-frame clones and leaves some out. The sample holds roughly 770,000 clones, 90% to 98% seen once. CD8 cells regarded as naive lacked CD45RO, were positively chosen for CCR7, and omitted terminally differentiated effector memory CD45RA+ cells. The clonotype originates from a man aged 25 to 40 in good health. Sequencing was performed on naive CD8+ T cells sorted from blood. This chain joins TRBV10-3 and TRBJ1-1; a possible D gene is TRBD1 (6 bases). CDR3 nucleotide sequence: TGTGCCATCAGTGAGCGTGGACAGTCGTGGACTGAAGCTTTCTTT. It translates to CAISERGQSWTEAFF.